Sequencing of this T cell receptor beta chain was carried out in a study of shared clonotypes between healthy human individuals. Points on this clone: The target antigen is unknown.

Study results and caveats: Larger estimated richness was generally recorded for naive subsets relative to memory subsets. Clonotype sharing among donors was thought likely to change with sequencing depth. Rarefaction analysis demonstrated incomplete sorted-subset sequencing notwithstanding large depth. In contrast to clonotypes shared by all four donors, non-shared clonotypes had lower generation probabilities.

The repertoire was sequenced with immunoSEQ multiplex PCR; TCRdb's copy has only in-frame clones and lacks some. In the table there are under 700,000 clones, approximately 95% of which are singletons. CD45RO negativity and positive selection for CCR7 defined naive CD8 cells, a population that excluded terminally differentiated effector memory CD45RA+ cells. This CDR3 contains 11 residues. Trimming stripped 2 bases from V and 3 bases from J, with 0 bases between. Germline V gene sequence: CDR1 SGHDT, CDR2 YYEEEE. The chain recombines TRBV5-6 with TRBJ1-5; D gene unclear. This sequence originates from a woman under 40 in good health. The sequencing input was naive CD8+ T cells sorted from blood. The CDR3 loop is CASSFNQPQHF. CDR3 bases: TGTGCCAGCAGCTTCAATCAGCCCCAGCATTTT.